One and the same sample provided the 21 T cell receptor beta chains below, sequenced in a study of cytomegalovirus exposure and HLA in healthy donors. With 60 Vbeta and 13 Jbeta primers, the PCR was carried out. The table came from immunoSEQ multiplex PCR; TCRdb's copy has only in-frame clones and leaves some out. The sample lists approximately 110,000 clones; over 65% were seen once. The sequencing input was PBMCs. Receptors originate from a woman aged 25 to 39 in good health and CMV-seronegative.

The chain links TRBV9 to TRBJ1-2, with D possibly TRBD1 on 6 matching bases. This CDR3 spans 15 amino acids. Germline V gene data show CDR1 as SGDLS and CDR2 as YYNGEE. Trimming left V 3 bases short and J 8 bases short, with 20 bases between. The CDR3 DNA is TGTGCCAGCAGCGGGGCCAGGACAGAGGATTGGGGCTACACCTTC. Translated: CASSGARTEDWGYTF. The complete variable domain, with remaining parts taken from reference TRBV9 and TRBJ1-2, reads DSGVTQTPKHLITATGQRVTLRCSPRSGDLSVYWYQQSLDQGLQFLIQYYNGEERAKGNILERFSAQQFPDLHSELNLSSLELGDSALYFCASSGARTEDWGYTFGSGTRLTVV.

The chain carries TRBV5-8 and TRBJ2-3; possible D gene TRBD2, 6 bases. V was shortened by 0 bases and J by 0 bases, with 14 bases between the two germline ends. The CDR3 is made up of 17 amino acids. The V gene's germline CDR1 is SGHTS and CDR2 YDEGEE. The CDR3 DNA is TGTGCCAGCAGCTTGGTCATGGTAGCGGATAGCACAGATACGCAGTATTTT. It is translated as CASSLVMVADSTDTQYF.

The chain recombines TRBV10-1 with TRBJ2-2; a weak D match, TRBD2 (6 bases). The V end was cut by 6 bases, the J end by 2 bases, with 7 bases between. The CDR3 runs 13 residues. Per germline, CDR1 WNHNN and CDR2 SYGVQD (reference sequence). In nucleotides, the CDR3 is TGCGCCAGCAGGGACTATAACACCGGGGAGCTGTTTTTT. This translates into CASRDYNTGELFF.

The chain links TRBV19 to TRBJ1-2; maybe TRBD1 (6 bases). Germline V gives CDR1 LNHDA, CDR2 SQIVND (reference sequence). This CDR3 spans 13 amino acids. V dropped 6 bases and J dropped 7 bases, with 15 bases sitting between them. The CDR3 region is CASRGQSAGGYTF. The CDR3 coding sequence is TGTGCCAGTAGAGGACAGTCGGCAGGTGGCTACACCTTC.

The CDR3 reads CASSSTSGVSGNTIYF. CDR3 in DNA: TGCGCCAGCAGCAGCACCTCGGGGGTTAGTGGAAACACCATATATTTT. V gene TRBV5-1 combines with J gene TRBJ1-3; tentatively, D is TRBD1 (5 bases). This CDR3 has 16 residues. The germline V and J ends were trimmed by 4 bases and 3 bases, with 17 bases remaining between them. CDR1 and CDR2 from the germline V gene are SGHRS and YFSETQ.

This clone has more than one count but fewer than ten. The chain is built from TRBV5-1 and TRBJ2-5; TRBD1 aligns across 9 bases. Germline loops: CDR1 SGHRS, CDR2 YFSETQ. V lost 4 bases and J lost 4; bases outside the gene matches: 2. The CDR3 is 13 residues long. The CDR3 region has the DNA TGCGCCAGCAGCCCGGACAGGGGAGAGACCCAGTACTTC. Amino acid sequence: CASSPDRGETQYF.

This sequence joins TRBV5-4 and TRBJ1-1, with a possible D match to TRBD1 (6 bases). The V gene lost 5 bases and the J gene lost 5 bases, with 16 bases spanning the gap. Germline loops: CDR1 SGHNT, CDR2 YYREEE (reference sequence). This CDR3 has 14 amino acids. The CDR3 bases are TGTGCCAGCAGAACAGGGAACCGGGATACTGAAGCTTTCTTT. Translation: CASRTGNRDTEAFF.

The table lists this clone with a few counts. This chain connects TRBV29-1 to TRBJ1-2; 8 nucleotides match TRBD1. V gave up 4 bases and J gave up 7 bases; unmatched junction bases: 14. This CDR3 comprises 15 residues. The germline V gene encodes CDR1 SQVTM and CDR2 ANQGSEA. The CDR3 DNA sequence: TGCAGCGTTGGGGGGGCGGTCAGGGGGCTTGGTGGCTACACCTTC. As protein: CSVGGAVRGLGGYTF.

CDR3 loop: CASSRTLPGQGTEAFF. The CDR3, as DNA: TGCGCCAGCAGCCGGACACTACCGGGACAGGGGACTGAAGCTTTCTTT. The chain couples TRBV4-3 to TRBJ1-1, with 10 positions matching TRBD1. V gave up 4 bases and J gave up 5 bases; unmatched junction bases: 10. This CDR3 has 16 residues. The germline gives CDR1 LGHNA, CDR2 YSLEER.

The chain uses TRBV6-6 and TRBJ2-7; D is undetermined. Between the trimmed V and J ends, which lost 3 bases and 0 bases, there was a span of 9 bases. This CDR3 spans 14 amino acids. Germline V gene data show CDR1 as MNHNY and CDR2 as SVGAGI (reference sequence). The CDR3 DNA reads as TGTGCCAGCAGTTATTCTCTCCCCTCCTACGAGCAGTACTTC. Its protein product is CASSYSLPSYEQYF.

V and J are TRBV2 and TRBJ1-1; D possibly corresponds to TRBD1 (6 bases). Trimming left V 5 bases short and J 4 bases short, with 23 bases between. CDR3 length: 17 amino acids. In germline, CDR1 is SNHLY, CDR2 FYNNEI. The CDR3 nucleotides read TGTGCCAGCAGTCCAATCCGTGGTACAGGGTTTTCCACTGAAGCTTTCTTT. This codes for CASSPIRGTGFSTEAFF.

The chain links TRBV6-1 to TRBJ1-1; perhaps TRBD1 as D (5 bases). Germline lookup yields CDR1 MNHNS and CDR2 SASEGT. The CDR3 sequence is 14 residues long. V was trimmed by 2 bases and J by 1 base, leaving 8 bases between them. The CDR3 bases are TGTGCCAGCAGTGAATGGGGGGAGAACACTGAAGCTTTCTTT. Protein: CASSEWGENTEAFF.

This clone appeared a single time. The chain recombines TRBV7-2 with TRBJ2-7; D is unresolved. The CDR3 runs to 14 residues. Germline V gene data show CDR1 as SGHTA and CDR2 as FQGNSA. V was clipped by 4 bases and J by 2 bases, with 12 bases between them. The CDR3 here is CASSSPPEAYEQYF. The DNA of the CDR3 is TGTGCCAGCAGCTCCCCCCCAGAAGCCTACGAGCAGTACTTC. Looking up the rest from reference TRBV7-2 and TRBJ2-7 gives the full variable domain: GAGVSQSPSNKVTEKGKDVELRCDPISGHTALYWYRQSLGQGLEFLIYFQGNSAPDKSGLPSDRFSAERTGGSVSTLTIQRTQQEDSAVYLCASSSPPEAYEQYFGPGTRLTVT.

The rearrangement joins TRBV2 to TRBJ2-5; weak D call: TRBD2 (5 bases). Germline CDR1 is SNHLY and CDR2 is FYNNEI. V lost 6 bases, J lost 5 bases, and 19 bases lay in between. The CDR3 is made up of 15 amino acids. The CDR3 DNA is TGTGCCAGCAGGGGCAACGGGATACCTTTGGAGACCCAGTACTTC. It specifies CASRGNGIPLETQYF.

The J gene is TRBJ2-7, the V gene TRBV19; a possible D gene is TRBD2 (6 bases). The V end was cut by 6 bases, the J end by 2 bases, with 20 bases between. The CDR3 runs to 16 residues. The germline CDR1 and CDR2 sequences are LNHDA and SQIVND (reference sequence). CDR3 protein: CASSYPSRDSTYEQYF. As DNA, the CDR3 is TGTGCCAGTAGCTACCCATCCCGGGACTCCACCTACGAGCAGTACTTC.

About this clone itself: Germline and junction disagree at one end, which may indicate a read error. CDR3 protein: CASNSEGDGYTF. The CDR3 bases are TGTGCTAGCAACAGCGAAGGGGATGGCTACACCTTC. The V call is TRBV7-7, the J call TRBJ1-2, with D possibly being TRBD1 (5 bases). Germline lookup yields CDR1 SSHAT and CDR2 FNYEAQ (reference sequence). This CDR3 region has 12 residues.

The chain combines TRBV27 with TRBJ1-5; D possibly corresponds to TRBD1 (6 bases). Germline V CDR1 and CDR2: MNHEY, SMNVEV (reference sequence). V lost 0 bases to trimming and J lost 1 base, with 10 bases between them. The CDR3 loop spans 16 amino acids. The CDR3 loop reads CASSLSGAPSNQPQHF. The CDR3 DNA reads TGTGCCAGCAGTTTATCGGGGGCGCCAAGCAATCAGCCCCAGCATTTT.

CDR3 protein: CASSFVEGREAFF. Here the CDR3 DNA reads TGCGCCAGCAGCTTCGTGGAGGGCCGTGAAGCTTTCTTT. This chain uses TRBV5-1 with TRBJ1-1, with D uncertain. CDR3 length: 13 residues. Germline V gene lookup returns CDR1 SGHRS and CDR2 YFSETQ. With 2 bases removed from V and 7 bases from J, the gap between germline ends came to 12 bases.

The chain recombines TRBV6-6 with TRBJ2-1; D unclear. Germline V CDR1 and CDR2: MNHNY, SVGAGI (reference sequence). The ends were cut back, 2 bases at V and 6 bases at J, with 5 bases in the middle. This CDR3 has 12 residues. DNA of the CDR3: TGTGCCAGCAGTTACGTATGCAATGAGCAGTTCTTC. Translation: CASSYVCNEQFF.

The chain links TRBV5-4 to TRBJ2-5, with 10 positions matching TRBD1. This CDR3 comprises 17 residues. Germline V lookup: CDR1 SGHNT, CDR2 YYREEE (reference sequence). The J segment lost 1 base and the V segment lost 4 bases, leaving 10 bases of the junction unmatched. The CDR3: CASSQNARDRGQETQYF. DNA of the CDR3: TGTGCCAGCAGCCAAAATGCCCGGGACAGGGGCCAAGAGACCCAGTACTTC.

This clone appeared once. The V gene is TRBV30, the J gene TRBJ1-4; D is uncertain. The CDR3 contains 14 residues. Germline V gives CDR1 GTSNPN, CDR2 SVGIG (reference sequence). V dropped 1 base and J dropped 0 bases, with 6 bases sitting between them. DNA for the CDR3: TGTGCCTGGAGTGCCGGGACAACTAATGAAAAACTGTTTTTT. It yields the protein CAWSAGTTNEKLFF.